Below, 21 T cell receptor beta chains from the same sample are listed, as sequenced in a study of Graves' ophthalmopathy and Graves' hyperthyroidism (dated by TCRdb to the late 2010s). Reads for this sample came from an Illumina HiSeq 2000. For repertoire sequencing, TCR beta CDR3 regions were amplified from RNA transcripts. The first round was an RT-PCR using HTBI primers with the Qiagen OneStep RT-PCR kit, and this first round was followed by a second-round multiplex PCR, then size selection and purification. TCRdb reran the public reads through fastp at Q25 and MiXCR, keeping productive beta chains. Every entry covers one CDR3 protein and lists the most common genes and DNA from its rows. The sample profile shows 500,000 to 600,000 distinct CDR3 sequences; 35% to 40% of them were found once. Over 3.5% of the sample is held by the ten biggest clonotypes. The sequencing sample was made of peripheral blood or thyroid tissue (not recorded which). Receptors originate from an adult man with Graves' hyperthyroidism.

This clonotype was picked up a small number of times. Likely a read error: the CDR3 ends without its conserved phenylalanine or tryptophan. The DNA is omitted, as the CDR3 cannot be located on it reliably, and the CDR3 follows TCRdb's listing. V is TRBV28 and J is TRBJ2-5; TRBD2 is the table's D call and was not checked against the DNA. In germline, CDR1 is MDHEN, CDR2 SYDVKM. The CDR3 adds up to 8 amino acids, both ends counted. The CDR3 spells CASSSSTS.

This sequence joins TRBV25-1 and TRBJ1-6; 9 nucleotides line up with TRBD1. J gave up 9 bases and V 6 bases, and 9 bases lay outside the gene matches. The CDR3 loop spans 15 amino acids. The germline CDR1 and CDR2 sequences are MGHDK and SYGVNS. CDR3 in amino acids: CASSGHSTGGSPLHF. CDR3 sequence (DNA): TGTGCCAGCAGCGGTCACTCGACAGGGGGTTCACCCCTCCACTTT.

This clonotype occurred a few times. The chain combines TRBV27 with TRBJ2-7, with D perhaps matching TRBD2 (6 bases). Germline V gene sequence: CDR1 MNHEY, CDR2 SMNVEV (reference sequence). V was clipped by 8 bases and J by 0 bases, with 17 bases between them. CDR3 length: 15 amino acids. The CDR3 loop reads CASGSGLAHSYEQYF. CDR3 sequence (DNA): TGTGCCAGCGGATCAGGGCTAGCGCACTCCTACGAGCAGTACTTC.

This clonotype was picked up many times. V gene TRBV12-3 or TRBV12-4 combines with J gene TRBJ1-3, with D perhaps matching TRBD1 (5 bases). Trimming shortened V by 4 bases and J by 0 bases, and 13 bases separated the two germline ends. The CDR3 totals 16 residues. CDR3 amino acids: CASSWGGSYSGNTIYF. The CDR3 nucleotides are TGTGCCAGCAGTTGGGGCGGCTCCTACTCTGGAAACACCATATATTTT.

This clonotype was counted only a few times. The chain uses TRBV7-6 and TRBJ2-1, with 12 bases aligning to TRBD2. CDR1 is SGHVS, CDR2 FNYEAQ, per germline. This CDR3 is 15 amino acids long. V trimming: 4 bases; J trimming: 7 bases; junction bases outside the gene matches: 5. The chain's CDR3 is CASSSQTSGRNEQFF. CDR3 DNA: TGTGCCAGCAGCTCGCAGACTAGCGGGAGAAATGAGCAGTTCTTC.

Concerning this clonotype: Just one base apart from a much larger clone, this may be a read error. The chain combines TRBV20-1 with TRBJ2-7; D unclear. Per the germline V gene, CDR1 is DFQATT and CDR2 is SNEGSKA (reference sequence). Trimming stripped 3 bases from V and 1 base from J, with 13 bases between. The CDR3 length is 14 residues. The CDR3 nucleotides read TGCAGTGCTAGTGGTGGGGTCACTTCCTACGAGCAGTACTTC. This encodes CSASGGVTSYEQYF.

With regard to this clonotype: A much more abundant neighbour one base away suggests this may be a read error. The CDR3, as DNA: TGTGCCAGCAACTTAGGTGAACAGGGGGATACTGAAGCTTTCTTT. Its protein product is CASNLGEQGDTEAFF. The V call is TRBV13, the J call TRBJ1-1; 8 nucleotides agree with TRBD1. Per germline, CDR1 PRHDT and CDR2 FYEKMQ (reference sequence). The CDR3 sequence is 15 residues long.

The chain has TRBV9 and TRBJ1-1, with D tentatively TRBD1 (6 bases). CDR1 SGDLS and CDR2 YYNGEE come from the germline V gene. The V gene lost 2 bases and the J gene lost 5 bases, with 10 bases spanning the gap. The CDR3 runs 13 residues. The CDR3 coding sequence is TGTGCCAGCAGCGTCGGGGGCTGGACTGAAGCTTTCTTT. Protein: CASSVGGWTEAFF. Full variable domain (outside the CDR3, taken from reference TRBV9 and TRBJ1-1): DSGVTQTPKHLITATGQRVTLRCSPRSGDLSVYWYQQSLDQGLQFLIQYYNGEERAKGNILERFSAQQFPDLHSELNLSSLELGDSALYFCASSVGGWTEAFFGQGTRLTVV.

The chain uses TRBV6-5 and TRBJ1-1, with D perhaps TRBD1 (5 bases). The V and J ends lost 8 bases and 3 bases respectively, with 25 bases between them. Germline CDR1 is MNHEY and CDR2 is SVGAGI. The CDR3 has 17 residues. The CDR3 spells CASYQQGWGIGHTEAFF. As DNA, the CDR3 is TGTGCCAGCTATCAGCAGGGATGGGGTATCGGGCACACTGAAGCTTTCTTT.

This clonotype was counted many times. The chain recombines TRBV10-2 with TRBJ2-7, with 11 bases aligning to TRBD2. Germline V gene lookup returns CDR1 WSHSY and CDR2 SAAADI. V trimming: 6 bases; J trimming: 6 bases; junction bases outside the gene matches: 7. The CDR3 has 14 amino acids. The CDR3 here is CASSQLAGVFEQYF. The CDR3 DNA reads TGCGCCAGCAGCCAACTAGCGGGAGTATTCGAGCAGTACTTC.

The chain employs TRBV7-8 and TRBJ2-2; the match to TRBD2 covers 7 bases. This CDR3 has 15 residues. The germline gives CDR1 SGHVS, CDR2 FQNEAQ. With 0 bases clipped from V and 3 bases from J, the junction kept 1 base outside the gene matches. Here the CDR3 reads CASSLAREDTGELFF. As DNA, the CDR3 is TGTGCCAGCAGCTTAGCCCGGGAGGACACCGGGGAGCTGTTTTTT.

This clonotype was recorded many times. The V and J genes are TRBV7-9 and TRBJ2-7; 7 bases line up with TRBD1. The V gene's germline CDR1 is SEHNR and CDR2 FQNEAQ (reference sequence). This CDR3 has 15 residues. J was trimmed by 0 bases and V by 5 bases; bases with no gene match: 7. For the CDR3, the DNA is TGTGCCAGCAGCCAGACAGGGCCCTTCTCCTACGAGCAGTACTTC. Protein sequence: CASSQTGPFSYEQYF.

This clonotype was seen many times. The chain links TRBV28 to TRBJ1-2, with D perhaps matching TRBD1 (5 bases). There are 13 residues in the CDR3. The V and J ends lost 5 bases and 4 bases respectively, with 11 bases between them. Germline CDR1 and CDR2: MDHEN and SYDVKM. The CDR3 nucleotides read TGTGCCAGCAGTACCGACAGAGCCTATGGCTACACCTTC. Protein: CASSTDRAYGYTF.

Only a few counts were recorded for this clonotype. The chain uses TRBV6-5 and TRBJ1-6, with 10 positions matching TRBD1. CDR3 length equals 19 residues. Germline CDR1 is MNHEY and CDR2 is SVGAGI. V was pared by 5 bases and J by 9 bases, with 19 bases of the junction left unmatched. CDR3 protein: CASSEENLGTGVLGSPLHF. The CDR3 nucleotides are TGTGCCAGCAGTGAAGAGAACTTGGGGACAGGGGTTTTGGGTTCACCCCTCCACTTT.

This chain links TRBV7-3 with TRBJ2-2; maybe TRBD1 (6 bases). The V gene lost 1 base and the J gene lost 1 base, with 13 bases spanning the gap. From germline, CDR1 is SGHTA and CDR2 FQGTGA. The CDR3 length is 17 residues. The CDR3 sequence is CASSLSWEQGNTGELFF. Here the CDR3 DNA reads TGTGCCAGCAGCTTAAGCTGGGAACAGGGGAACACCGGGGAGCTGTTTTTT. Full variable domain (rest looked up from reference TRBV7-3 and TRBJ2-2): GAGVSQTPSNKVTEKGKYVELRCDPISGHTALYWYRQSLGQGPEFLIYFQGTGAADDSGLPNDRFFAVRPEGSVSTLKIQRTERGDSAVYLCASSLSWEQGNTGELFFGEGSRLTVL.

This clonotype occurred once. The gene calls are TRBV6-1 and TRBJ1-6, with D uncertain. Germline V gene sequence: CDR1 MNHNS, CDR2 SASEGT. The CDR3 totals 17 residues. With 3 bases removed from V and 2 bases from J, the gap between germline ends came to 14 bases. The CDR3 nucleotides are TGTGCCAGCAGTGAGGTGGGCAGGAGCCCCTATAATTCACCCCTCCACTTT. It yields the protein CASSEVGRSPYNSPLHF.

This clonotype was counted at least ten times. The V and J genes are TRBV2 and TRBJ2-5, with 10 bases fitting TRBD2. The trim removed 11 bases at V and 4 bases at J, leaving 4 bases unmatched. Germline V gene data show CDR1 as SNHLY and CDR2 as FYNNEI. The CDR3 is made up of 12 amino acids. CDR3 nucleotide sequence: TGTGCCGGTAGCGGGAGGTTAGAGACCCAGTACTTC. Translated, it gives CAGSGRLETQYF.

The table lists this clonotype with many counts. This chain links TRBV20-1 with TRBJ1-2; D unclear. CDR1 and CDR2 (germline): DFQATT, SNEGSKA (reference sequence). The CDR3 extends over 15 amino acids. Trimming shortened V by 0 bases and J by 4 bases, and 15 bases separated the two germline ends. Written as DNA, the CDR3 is TGCAGTGCTAGAGATCGCACGGACGGAGGCTATGGCTACACCTTC. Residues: CSARDRTDGGYGYTF.

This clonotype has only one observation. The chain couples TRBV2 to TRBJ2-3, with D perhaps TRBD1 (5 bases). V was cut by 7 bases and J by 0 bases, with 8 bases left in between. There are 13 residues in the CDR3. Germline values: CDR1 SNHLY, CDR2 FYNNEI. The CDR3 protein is CASNRQSTDTQYF. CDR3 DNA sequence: TGTGCCAGCAATAGACAGAGCACAGATACGCAGTATTTT.

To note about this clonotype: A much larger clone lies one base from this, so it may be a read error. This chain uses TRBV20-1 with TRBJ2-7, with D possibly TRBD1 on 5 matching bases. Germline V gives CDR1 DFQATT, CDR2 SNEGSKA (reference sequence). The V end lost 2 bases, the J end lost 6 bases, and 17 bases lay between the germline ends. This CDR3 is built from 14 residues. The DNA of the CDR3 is TGCAGTGCTAGAAGTTGGCAGGGATTCATCGAGCAGTACTTC. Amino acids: CSARSWQGFIEQYF.

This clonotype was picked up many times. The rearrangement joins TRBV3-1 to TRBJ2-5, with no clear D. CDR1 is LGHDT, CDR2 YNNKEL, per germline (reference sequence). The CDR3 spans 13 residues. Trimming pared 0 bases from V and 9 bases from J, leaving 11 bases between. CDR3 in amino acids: CASSQDHQSPQYF. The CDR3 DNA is TGTGCCAGCAGCCAAGATCATCAGTCCCCCCAGTACTTC.